This T cell receptor (beta chain) was obtained from a study of memory CD4+ T cells and cytomegalovirus serostatus. Study background: This sample comes from healthy Belgian adults, under 10 CMV seropositive, about 25 seronegative.

Only in-frame clones appear in the TCRdb table, and some are missing; sequencing was by immunoSEQ multiplex PCR. Among about 59,000 clones listed, over 70% were seen once. This clone was seen a single time. Single viable CD3+CD4+CD8-CD45RO+ cells were sorted as the memory CD4+ T cells. This sequence was found in an adult in good health and CMV-seronegative. Some clones in this sample may be carry-over from other donors' samples. The material sequenced was memory CD4+ T cells from blood.

The CDR3 sequence: CASSLARQGRIGGYTF. Written as DNA, the CDR3 is TGTGCCAGCAGCTTAGCCAGACAGGGGCGAATCGGTGGCTACACCTTC. The genes are TRBV7-9 and TRBJ1-2; TRBD1 aligns across 8 bases. This CDR3 is built from 16 residues. The junction had 10 bases not matched to a gene; V was cut back by 0 bases and J by 7 bases. Germline V lookup: CDR1 SEHNR, CDR2 FQNEAQ (reference sequence). Full variable domain (remainder filled in from reference TRBV7-9 and TRBJ1-2): DTGVSQNPRHKITKRGQNVTFRCDPISEHNRLYWYRQTLGQGPEFLTYFQNEAQLEKSRLLSDRFSAERPKGSFSTLEIQRTEQGDSAMYLCASSLARQGRIGGYTFGSGTRLTVV.